A single sample is the source of the 21 T cell receptor beta chains below, sequenced in a study of PD-1 blockade in classical Hodgkin lymphoma. As to time point: cycle 4 day 1 (C4D1), after 5 to 7 weeks of nivolumab. There was relapse after autologous stem cell transplantation in every patient, and there was variation in brentuximab vedotin exposure. Some clones are missing from TCRdb's copy, which holds only in-frame ones; the method was immunoSEQ multiplex PCR. The sample carries roughly 100,000 clones, around 90% recorded once. The starting material was peripheral blood mononuclear cells (PBMCs), obtained before the fourth cycle of nivolumab. The receptors come from a human donor with classical Hodgkin lymphoma.

This chain links TRBV6-7 with TRBJ2-3; D is possibly TRBD2 (5 bases). TRBV6-7 is an ORF, with its function uncertain. This CDR3 comprises 14 residues. V lost 8 bases and J 5 bases, leaving 17 bases between the germline ends. The CDR3 nucleotides read TGTGCCAGCGTAAGCCCGCTAGCCCAAGATACGCAGTATTTT. It yields the protein CASVSPLAQDTQYF.

J is TRBJ2-2 and V is TRBV29-1, with 11 bases aligning to TRBD2. J lost 6 bases, V lost 7 bases, and 7 bases had no gene match. Germline-derived CDR1 and CDR2 are SQVTM and ANQGSEA. The CDR3 length is 14 residues. DNA of the CDR3: TGCAGCGCCACTAGCGGGAGATTCTCCGGGGAGCTGTTTTTT. Residues: CSATSGRFSGELFF.

V usage is TRBV6-5 and J usage is TRBJ1-2, with D tentatively TRBD1 (5 bases). V was shortened by 6 bases and J by 2 bases, with 10 bases between the two germline ends. The CDR3 contains 13 residues. Germline CDR1 MNHEY, CDR2 SVGAGI. The CDR3 region is CASRVDTNYGYTF. Here the CDR3 DNA reads TGTGCCAGCAGAGTGGACACGAACTATGGCTACACCTTC.

The V gene is TRBV30, the J gene TRBJ2-1, with 11 nucleotides matching TRBD2. This CDR3 is built from 14 residues. Trimming removed 5 bases from V and 7 bases from J; junction bases left unmatched: 7. Germline V lookup: CDR1 GTSNPN, CDR2 SVGIG (reference sequence). The CDR3 region has the DNA TGTGCCTGGTCAATAGCGGGAGGGTGGAATGAGCAGTTCTTC. The encoded protein is CAWSIAGGWNEQFF.

The gene calls are TRBV5-1 and TRBJ2-1; 7 nucleotides line up with TRBD1. The CDR3 has 13 amino acids. Germline loops: CDR1 SGHRS, CDR2 YFSETQ. The V and J ends lost 0 bases and 12 bases, in that order; junction bases with no gene match: 6. The CDR3 DNA reads TGCGCCAGCAGCTTGGGGGCCACAGGGGTGCAGTTCTTC. Protein: CASSLGATGVQFF.

This chain uses TRBV5-1 with TRBJ1-2, with a tentative D call TRBD1 (5 bases). V was cut by 7 bases and J by 8 bases, with 24 bases left in between. In germline, CDR1 is SGHRS, CDR2 YFSETQ. There are 15 residues in the CDR3. The CDR3 protein is CASDPTGGGTQGYTF. In DNA form, the CDR3 reads TGCGCCAGCGACCCCACCGGGGGAGGGACTCAAGGCTACACCTTC.

This sequence joins TRBV4-2 and TRBJ1-5, with 8 positions matching TRBD1. V lost 4 bases and J lost 1; bases outside the gene matches: 3. In germline, CDR1 is LGHNA, CDR2 YNFKEQ. The CDR3 loop spans 15 amino acids. The CDR3 protein is CASSPTGVSNQPQHF. In DNA, the CDR3 is TGTGCCAGCAGCCCGACAGGGGTGAGCAATCAGCCCCAGCATTTT.

This clone was seen a single time. J is TRBJ2-7 and V is TRBV25-1; possibly TRBD1 for D (5 bases). This CDR3 region has 14 residues. Germline CDR1 and CDR2: MGHDK and SYGVNS. With 3 bases removed from V and 2 bases from J, the gap between germline ends came to 11 bases. CDR3 nucleotide sequence: TGTGCCAGCAGTGACCCGGACAAAACCTACGAGCAGTACTTC. Its protein product is CASSDPDKTYEQYF.

The V and J genes are TRBV5-1 and TRBJ2-7, with 12 nucleotides matching TRBD2. V dropped 3 bases and J dropped 2; count of bases not matched to a gene: 9. This CDR3 spans 17 amino acids. Germline CDR1 SGHRS, CDR2 YFSETQ. CDR3 sequence (DNA): TGCGCCAGCAGCTATTCTAGCGGGAGGGCCTTAGCCTACGAGCAGTACTTC. It yields the protein CASSYSSGRALAYEQYF.

The chain links TRBV6-5 to TRBJ2-1; 7 bases agree with TRBD2. The CDR3 covers 16 residues. The trim removed 2 bases at V and 5 bases at J, leaving 9 bases unmatched. Germline V gene lookup returns CDR1 MNHEY and CDR2 SVGAGI. CDR3 nucleotides: TGTGCCAGCAGTTACCTCTCGGCTAGCGGCCACAATGAGCAGTTCTTC. Its protein product is CASSYLSASGHNEQFF.

The chain recombines TRBV28 with TRBJ2-5; D is perhaps TRBD2 (6 bases). The ends were cut back, 4 bases at V and 5 bases at J, with 20 bases in the middle. Germline V CDR1 and CDR2: MDHEN, SYDVKM. This CDR3 region has 16 residues. DNA of the CDR3: TGTGCCAGCAGTTCCGCGGGACTGGGGTCGGTGGAGACCCAGTACTTC. Its protein is CASSSAGLGSVETQYF.

The V gene is TRBV14, the J gene TRBJ2-7; the D is unclear. Trimming took off 6 bases at V and 2 bases at J, with 8 bases between the two ends. The CDR3 covers 12 residues. Germline CDR1 SGHDN, CDR2 FVKESK. In nucleotides, the CDR3 is TGTGCCAGCAGTCTAGGGACCTACGAGCAGTACTTC. Amino acids: CASSLGTYEQYF.

V gene TRBV7-2 combines with J gene TRBJ2-1; the match to TRBD2 covers 11 bases. The CDR3 totals 15 residues. V shed 3 bases and J 4 bases; nucleotides not matched to a gene: 2. The germline V gene encodes CDR1 SGHTA and CDR2 FQGNSA. The CDR3 region is CASSLGLADYNEQFF. In DNA, the CDR3 is TGTGCCAGCAGCTTGGGACTAGCGGATTACAATGAGCAGTTCTTC. Full variable domain (outside the CDR3, taken from reference TRBV7-2 and TRBJ2-1): GAGVSQSPSNKVTEKGKDVELRCDPISGHTALYWYRQSLGQGLEFLIYFQGNSAPDKSGLPSDRFSAERTGGSVSTLTIQRTQQEDSAVYLCASSLGLADYNEQFFGPGTRLTVL.

The V gene is TRBV6-6, the J gene TRBJ2-1; 11 nucleotides align to TRBD2. V gave up 6 bases and J gave up 8 bases; unmatched junction bases: 6. The CDR3 extends over 14 amino acids. Germline V gene data show CDR1 as MNHNY and CDR2 as SVGAGI (reference sequence). The CDR3 DNA sequence: TGTGCCAGCAGAGCTAGCGGGGGGTCGGATGAGCAGTTCTTC. It codes for CASRASGGSDEQFF.

J is TRBJ2-1 and V is TRBV2, with TRBD2 matching 11 bases. Germline-derived CDR1 and CDR2 are SNHLY and FYNNEI. This CDR3 has 15 amino acids. Trimming took 6 bases from V and 5 from J; bases not matched to a gene: 6. CDR3 residues: CASSRLAGSDNEQFF. In DNA form, the CDR3 reads TGTGCCAGCAGCCGACTAGCGGGATCCGACAATGAGCAGTTCTTC. Variable domain in full (rest from reference TRBV2 and TRBJ2-1): EPEVTQTPSHQVTQMGQEVILRCVPISNHLYFYWYRQILGQKVEFLVSFYNNEISEKSEIFDDQFSVERPDGSNFTLKIRSTKLEDSAMYFCASSRLAGSDNEQFFGPGTRLTVL.

V gene TRBV13 combines with J gene TRBJ2-7; 7 positions match TRBD2. This CDR3 comprises 14 residues. The J segment lost 5 bases and the V segment lost 5 bases, leaving 9 bases of the junction unmatched. CDR1 is PRHDT, CDR2 FYEKMQ, per germline (reference sequence). This CDR3 is CASSPWTSQHEQYF. In DNA form, the CDR3 reads TGTGCCAGCAGCCCCTGGACTAGTCAGCACGAGCAGTACTTC. Full variable domain (outside the CDR3, taken from reference TRBV13 and TRBJ2-7): AAGVIQSPRHLIKEKRETATLKCYPIPRHDTVYWYQQGPGQDPQFLISFYEKMQSDKGSIPDRFSAQQFSDYHSELNMSSLELGDSALYFCASSPWTSQHEQYFGPGTRLTVT.

The chain has TRBV11-1 and TRBJ2-7; D possibly corresponds to TRBD2 (6 bases). V lost 2 bases and J 10 bases, leaving 15 bases between the germline ends. There are 13 residues in the CDR3. Germline V CDR1 and CDR2: SGHAT, FQDESV (reference sequence). The CDR3, as DNA: TGTGCCAGCAGCTTACAGGGCGGGAATATCCAGTACTTC. Its translation is CASSLQGGNIQYF.

The V gene is TRBV27, the J gene TRBJ2-7; 9 bases are a match to TRBD1. Germline CDR1 MNHEY, CDR2 SMNVEV (reference sequence). The CDR3 runs to 15 residues. V shed 3 bases and J 2 bases; nucleotides not matched to a gene: 5. CDR3 DNA sequence: TGTGCCAGCAGTTTTAGTGGGACAGGGCCCTACGAGCAGTACTTC. Translation: CASSFSGTGPYEQYF.

The chain carries TRBV11-2 and TRBJ1-5; the D gene is possibly TRBD1 (5 bases). Germline CDR1 reads SGHAT; CDR2 reads FQNNGV. The ends were cut back, 3 bases at V and 7 bases at J, with 10 bases in the middle. This CDR3 comprises 13 residues. CDR3: CASSLAGGQPQHF. As DNA, the CDR3 is TGTGCCAGCAGCTTGGCCGGGGGACAGCCCCAGCATTTT.

This sequence joins TRBV28 and TRBJ1-1; a possible D gene is TRBD1 (5 bases). The CDR3 is made up of 15 amino acids. The V end was cut by 10 bases, the J end by 1 base, with 19 bases between. Germline CDR1 and CDR2: MDHEN and SYDVKM. The CDR3 is CANSSSPGANTEAFF. The CDR3 DNA follows: TGTGCCAACTCCTCATCGCCCGGGGCGAACACTGAAGCTTTCTTT. Looking up the rest from reference TRBV28 and TRBJ1-1 gives the full variable domain: DVKVTQSSRYLVKRTGEKVFLECVQDMDHENMFWYRQDPGLGLRLIYFSYDVKMKEKGDIPEGYSVSREKKERFSLILESASTNQTSMYLCANSSSPGANTEAFFGQGTRLTVV.

This CDR3 is CASSSLGGRAADTQYF. The CDR3 DNA reads as TGTGCCAGCAGCTCCCTTGGCGGGAGGGCCGCAGATACGCAGTATTTT. The gene calls are TRBV11-2 and TRBJ2-3, with 9 bases aligning to TRBD2. V gave up 4 bases and J gave up 4 bases; unmatched junction bases: 9. There are 16 residues in the CDR3. Germline V CDR1 and CDR2: SGHAT, FQNNGV.